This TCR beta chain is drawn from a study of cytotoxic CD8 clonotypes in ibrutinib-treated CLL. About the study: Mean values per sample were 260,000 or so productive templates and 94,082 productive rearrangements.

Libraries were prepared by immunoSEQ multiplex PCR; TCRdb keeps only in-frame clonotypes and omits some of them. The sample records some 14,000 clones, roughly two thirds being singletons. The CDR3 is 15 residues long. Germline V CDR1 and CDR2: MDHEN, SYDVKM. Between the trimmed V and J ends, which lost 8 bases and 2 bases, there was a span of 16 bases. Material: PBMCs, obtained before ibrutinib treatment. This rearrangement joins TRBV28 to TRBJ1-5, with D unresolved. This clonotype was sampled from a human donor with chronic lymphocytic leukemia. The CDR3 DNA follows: TGTGCCAGCTTCCCGCGTGGGGTAGGCAATCAGCCCCAGCATTTT. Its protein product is CASFPRGVGNQPQHF.